This T cell receptor (beta chain) emerged from a study of graft-versus-host responses after intestinal transplantation. Study-level background: Each of the recipients got a multivisceral, liver-intestinal, or isolated intestinal transplant. Every recipient had anti-thymocyte globulin induction and 3 to 4 years of tacrolimus plus steroids. Study results and caveats: Graft-donor T cell macrochimerism coincided with high graft-versus-host to host-versus-graft clonal ratios in allografts. Present in recipient marrow, GvH clones included some that appeared first in ileum or blood.

Germline-derived CDR1 and CDR2 are SGHNT and YENEEA. The CDR3 is 13 residues long. Trimming shortened V by 8 bases and J by 1 base, and 11 bases separated the two germline ends. The assay was immunoSEQ multiplex PCR, and TCRdb's table has in-frame clones only and misses some. In the table there are around 97,000 clones, roughly nine tenths of which are singletons. Comment on this clone: Its specificity is not known.

This clonotype was sampled from a human donor who was the organ donor for an intestinal transplant. The J gene is TRBJ2-5, the V gene TRBV11-3, with D uncertain. This material consisted of unstimulated CD4+ T cells sorted from spleen or lymph node cells, taken before transplant. In DNA, the CDR3 is TGTGCCAGCTCACGAAGAGTCCAAGAGACCCAGTACTTC. It yields the protein CASSRRVQETQYF.